The TCR beta chain described here comes from a study of graft-versus-host responses after intestinal transplantation. This table comes from immunoSEQ multiplex PCR, and its TCRdb copy is limited to in-frame clones, with some not included. The sample records approximately 14,000 clones, about 93% being singletons. There are 15 residues in the CDR3. J lost 4 bases, V lost 4 bases, and 8 bases had no gene match. CDR1 and CDR2 from the germline V gene are SGHRS and YFSETQ. The gene calls are TRBV5-1 and TRBJ1-5; 7 nucleotides agree with TRBD1. This clonotype was sampled from a human patient who received an intestinal transplant, so some T cells may come from the graft donor. The sequenced sample was PBMCs, obtained 9 days after transplant. The DNA for the CDR3 is TGCGCCAGCAGCCTCGGGACAGCACTTAATCAGCCCCAGCATTTT. Translated: CASSLGTALNQPQHF.